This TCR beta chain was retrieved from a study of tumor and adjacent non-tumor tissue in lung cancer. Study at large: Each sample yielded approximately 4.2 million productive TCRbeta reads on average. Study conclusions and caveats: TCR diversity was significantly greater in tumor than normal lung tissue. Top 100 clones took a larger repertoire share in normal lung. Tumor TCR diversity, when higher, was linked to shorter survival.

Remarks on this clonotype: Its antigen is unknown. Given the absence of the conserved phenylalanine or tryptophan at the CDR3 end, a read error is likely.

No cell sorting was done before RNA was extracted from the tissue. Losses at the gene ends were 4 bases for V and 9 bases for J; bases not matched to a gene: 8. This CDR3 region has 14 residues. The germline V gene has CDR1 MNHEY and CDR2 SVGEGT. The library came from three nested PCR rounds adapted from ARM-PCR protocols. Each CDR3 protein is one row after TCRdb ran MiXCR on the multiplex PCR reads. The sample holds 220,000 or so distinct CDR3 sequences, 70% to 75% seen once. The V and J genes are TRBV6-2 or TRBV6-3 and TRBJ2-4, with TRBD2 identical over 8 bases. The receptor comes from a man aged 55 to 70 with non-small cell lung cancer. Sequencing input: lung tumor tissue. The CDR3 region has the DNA TGTGCCAGCAGTTCCGGGGGGGCCGAAAGCATTCAGTACGTC. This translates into CASSSGGAESIQYV.